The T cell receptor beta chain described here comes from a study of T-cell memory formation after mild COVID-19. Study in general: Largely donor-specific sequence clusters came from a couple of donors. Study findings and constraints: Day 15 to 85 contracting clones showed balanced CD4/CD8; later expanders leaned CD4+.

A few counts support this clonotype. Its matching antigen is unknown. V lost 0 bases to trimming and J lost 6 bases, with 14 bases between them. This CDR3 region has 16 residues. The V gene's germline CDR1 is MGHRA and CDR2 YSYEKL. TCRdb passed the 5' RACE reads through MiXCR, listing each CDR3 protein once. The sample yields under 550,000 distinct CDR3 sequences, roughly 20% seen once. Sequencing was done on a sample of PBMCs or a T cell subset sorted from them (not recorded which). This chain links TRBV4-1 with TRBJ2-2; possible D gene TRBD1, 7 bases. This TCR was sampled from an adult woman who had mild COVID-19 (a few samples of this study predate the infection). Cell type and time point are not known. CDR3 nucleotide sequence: TGCGCCAGCAGCCAAGATGTGGCCAGGGGGGCCGGGGAGCTGTTTTTT. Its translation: CASSQDVARGAGELFF.